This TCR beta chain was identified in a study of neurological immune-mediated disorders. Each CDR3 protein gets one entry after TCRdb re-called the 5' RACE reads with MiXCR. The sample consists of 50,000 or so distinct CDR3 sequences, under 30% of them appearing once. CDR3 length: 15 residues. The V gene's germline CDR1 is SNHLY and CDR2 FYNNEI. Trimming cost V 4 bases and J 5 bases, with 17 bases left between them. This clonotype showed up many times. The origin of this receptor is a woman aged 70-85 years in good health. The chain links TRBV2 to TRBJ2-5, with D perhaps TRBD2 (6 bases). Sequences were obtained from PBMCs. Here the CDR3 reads CASSGPIAGRETQYF. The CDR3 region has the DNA TGTGCCAGCAGTGGACCGATTGCAGGGAGGGAGACCCAGTACTTC. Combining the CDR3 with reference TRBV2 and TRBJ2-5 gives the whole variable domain EPEVTQTPSHQVTQMGQEVILRCVPISNHLYFYWYRQILGQKVEFLVSFYNNEISEKSEIFDDQFSVERPDGSNFTLKIRSTKLEDSAMYFCASSGPIAGRETQYFGPGTRLLVL.